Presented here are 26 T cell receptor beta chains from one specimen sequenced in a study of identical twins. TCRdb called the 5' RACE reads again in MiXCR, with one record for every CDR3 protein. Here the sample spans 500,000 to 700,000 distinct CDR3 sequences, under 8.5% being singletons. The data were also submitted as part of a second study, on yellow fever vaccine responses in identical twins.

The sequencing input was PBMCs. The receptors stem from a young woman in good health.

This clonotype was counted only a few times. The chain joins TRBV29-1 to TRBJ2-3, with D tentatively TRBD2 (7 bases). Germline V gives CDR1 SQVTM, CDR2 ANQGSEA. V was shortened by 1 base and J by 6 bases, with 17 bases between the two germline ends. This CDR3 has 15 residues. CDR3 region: CSVEVIGGRVDTQYF. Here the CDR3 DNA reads TGCAGCGTTGAAGTTATCGGGGGGCGAGTGGATACGCAGTATTTT.

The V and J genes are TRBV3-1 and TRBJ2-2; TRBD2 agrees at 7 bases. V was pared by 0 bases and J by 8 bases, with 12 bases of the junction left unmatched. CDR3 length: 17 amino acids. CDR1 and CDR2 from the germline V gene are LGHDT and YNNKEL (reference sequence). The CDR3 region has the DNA TGTGCCAGCAGCCAAGACCTTTCAGGCGGGAGTTCTGGGGAGCTGTTTTTT. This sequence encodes CASSQDLSGGSSGELFF.

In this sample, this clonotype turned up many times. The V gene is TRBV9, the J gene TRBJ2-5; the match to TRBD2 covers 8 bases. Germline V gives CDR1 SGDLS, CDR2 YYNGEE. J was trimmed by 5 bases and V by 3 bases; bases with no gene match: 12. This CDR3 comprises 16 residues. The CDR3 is CASSAREAGVLETQYF. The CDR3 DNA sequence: TGTGCCAGCAGCGCTCGTGAAGCGGGAGTTTTGGAGACCCAGTACTTC.

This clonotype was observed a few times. Here the CDR3 reads CASSRAGTSGVVEQFF. CDR3 sequence (DNA): TGTGCCAGCAGCCGAGCCGGGACTAGCGGGGTTGTAGAGCAGTTCTTC. The genes are TRBV4-2 and TRBJ2-1; 13 bases fit TRBD2. CDR1 LGHNA and CDR2 YNFKEQ come from the germline V gene. The CDR3 is 16 residues long. The J segment lost 10 bases and the V segment lost 4 bases, leaving 10 bases of the junction unmatched.

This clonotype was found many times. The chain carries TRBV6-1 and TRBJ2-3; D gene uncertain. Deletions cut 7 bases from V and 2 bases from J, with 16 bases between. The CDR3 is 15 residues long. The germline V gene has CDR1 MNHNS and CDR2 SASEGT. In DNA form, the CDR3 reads TGTGCCAGCACCTCGGTCGGTAGGCTCACAGATACGCAGTATTTT. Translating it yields CASTSVGRLTDTQYF.

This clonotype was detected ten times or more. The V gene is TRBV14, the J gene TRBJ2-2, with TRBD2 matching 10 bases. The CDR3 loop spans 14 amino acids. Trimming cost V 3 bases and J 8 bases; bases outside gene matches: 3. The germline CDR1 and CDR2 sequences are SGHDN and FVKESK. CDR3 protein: CASSQLAGAGELFF. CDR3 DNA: TGTGCCAGCAGCCAGCTAGCGGGAGCGGGGGAGCTGTTTTTT.

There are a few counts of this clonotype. The CDR3 is CSVRGQGGTEAFF. For the CDR3, the DNA is TGCAGTGTCAGAGGGCAGGGAGGAACTGAAGCTTTCTTT. The chain carries TRBV20-1 and TRBJ1-1, with D possibly TRBD1 on 5 matching bases. CDR1 is DFQATT and CDR2 is SNEGSKA in the germline V gene (reference sequence). V lost 7 bases and J lost 5, with 17 bases in between. The CDR3 sequence is 13 residues long.

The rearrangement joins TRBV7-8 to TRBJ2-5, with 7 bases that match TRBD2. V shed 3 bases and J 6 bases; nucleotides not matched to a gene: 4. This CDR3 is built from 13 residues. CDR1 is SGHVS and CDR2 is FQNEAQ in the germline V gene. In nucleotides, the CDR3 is TGTGCCAGCAGCTTGGGGGGGTTGAAGACCCAGTACTTC. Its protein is CASSLGGLKTQYF.

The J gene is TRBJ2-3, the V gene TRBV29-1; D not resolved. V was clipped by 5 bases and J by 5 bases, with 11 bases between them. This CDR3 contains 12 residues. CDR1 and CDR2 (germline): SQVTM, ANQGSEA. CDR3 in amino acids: CSVQGEVDTQYF. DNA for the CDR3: TGCAGCGTTCAAGGAGAGGTAGATACGCAGTATTTT.

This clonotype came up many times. The CDR3 coding sequence is TGTGCCAGCAGCCAAGACGATTCAACGAATCAGCCCCAGCATTTT. Its translation is CASSQDDSTNQPQHF. The V gene is TRBV4-2, the J gene TRBJ1-5; no clear D. Germline-derived CDR1 and CDR2 are LGHNA and YNFKEQ. This CDR3 is 15 amino acids long. The V and J ends lost 0 bases and 4 bases respectively, with 10 bases between them.

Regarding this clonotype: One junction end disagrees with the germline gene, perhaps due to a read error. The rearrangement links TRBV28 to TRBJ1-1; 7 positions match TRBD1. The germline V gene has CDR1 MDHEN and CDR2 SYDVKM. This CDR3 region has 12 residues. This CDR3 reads CASSSPSSTRGF. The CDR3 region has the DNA TGTGCCAGCAGTTCCCCCTCGTCGACCAGGGGGTTT.

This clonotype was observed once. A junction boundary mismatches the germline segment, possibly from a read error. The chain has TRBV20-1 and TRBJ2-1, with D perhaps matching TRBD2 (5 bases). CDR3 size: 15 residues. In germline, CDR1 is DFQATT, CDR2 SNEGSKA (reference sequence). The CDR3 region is CCAREGRDYYNEQFF. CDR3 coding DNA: TGCTGTGCTAGAGAAGGTCGAGACTACTACAATGAGCAGTTCTTC.

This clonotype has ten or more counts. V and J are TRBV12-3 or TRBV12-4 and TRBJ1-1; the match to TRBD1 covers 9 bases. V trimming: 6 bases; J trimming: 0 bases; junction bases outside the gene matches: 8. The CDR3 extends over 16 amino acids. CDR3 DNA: TGTGCCAGCAGACACCGGGACAGGGAGATGAACACTGAAGCTTTCTTT. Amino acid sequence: CASRHRDREMNTEAFF.

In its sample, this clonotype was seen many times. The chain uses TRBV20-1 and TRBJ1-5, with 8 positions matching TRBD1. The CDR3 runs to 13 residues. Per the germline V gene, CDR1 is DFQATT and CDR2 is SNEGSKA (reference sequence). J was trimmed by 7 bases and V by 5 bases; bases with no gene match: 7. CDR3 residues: CSAQDRAGQPQHF. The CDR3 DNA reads TGCAGTGCTCAGGACAGGGCTGGGCAGCCCCAGCATTTT.

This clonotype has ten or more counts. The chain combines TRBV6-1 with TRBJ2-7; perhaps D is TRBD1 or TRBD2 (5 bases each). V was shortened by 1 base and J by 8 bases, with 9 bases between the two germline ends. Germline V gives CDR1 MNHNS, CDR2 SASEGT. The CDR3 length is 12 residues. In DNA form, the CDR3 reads TGTGCCAGCAGTGAAGGGGGGACCCAGCAGTACGTC. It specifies CASSEGGTQQYV.

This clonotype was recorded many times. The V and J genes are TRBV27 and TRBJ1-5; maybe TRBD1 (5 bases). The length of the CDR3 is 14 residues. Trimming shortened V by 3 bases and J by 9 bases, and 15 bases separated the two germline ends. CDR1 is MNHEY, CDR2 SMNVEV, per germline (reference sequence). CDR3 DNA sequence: TGTGCCAGCAGTTTCGGGGCCCCGAGGGGGCCCCAGCATTTT. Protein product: CASSFGAPRGPQHF.

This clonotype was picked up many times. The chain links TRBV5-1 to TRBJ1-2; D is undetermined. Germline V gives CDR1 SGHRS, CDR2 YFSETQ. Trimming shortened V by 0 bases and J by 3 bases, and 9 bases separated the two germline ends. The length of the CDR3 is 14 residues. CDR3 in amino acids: CASSLAPTDYGYTF. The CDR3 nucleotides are TGCGCCAGCAGCTTGGCCCCGACGGACTATGGCTACACCTTC.

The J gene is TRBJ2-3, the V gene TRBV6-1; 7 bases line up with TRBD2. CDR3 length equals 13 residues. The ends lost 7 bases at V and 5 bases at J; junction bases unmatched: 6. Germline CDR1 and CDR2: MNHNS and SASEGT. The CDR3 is CASNRLALDTQYF. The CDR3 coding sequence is TGTGCCAGCAACCGACTAGCCCTAGATACGCAGTATTTT.

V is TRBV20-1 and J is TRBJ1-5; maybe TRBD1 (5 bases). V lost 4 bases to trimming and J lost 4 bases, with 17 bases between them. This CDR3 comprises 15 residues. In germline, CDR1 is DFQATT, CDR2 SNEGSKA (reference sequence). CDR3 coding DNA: TGCAGTGCTAAGACCGGGCAGGGCAATAATCAGCCCCAGCATTTT. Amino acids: CSAKTGQGNNQPQHF.

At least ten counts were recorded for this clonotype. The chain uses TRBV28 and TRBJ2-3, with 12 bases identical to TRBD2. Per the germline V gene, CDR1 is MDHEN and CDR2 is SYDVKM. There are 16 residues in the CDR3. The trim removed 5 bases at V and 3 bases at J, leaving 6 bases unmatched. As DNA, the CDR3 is TGTGCCAGCAGTGGCAGACTAGCGGGAGAAACAGATACGCAGTATTTT. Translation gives CASSGRLAGETDTQYF.

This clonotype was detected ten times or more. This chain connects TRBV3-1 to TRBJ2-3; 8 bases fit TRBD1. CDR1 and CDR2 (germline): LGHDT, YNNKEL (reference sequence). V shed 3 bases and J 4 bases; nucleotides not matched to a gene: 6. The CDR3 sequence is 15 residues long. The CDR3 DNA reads TGTGCCAGCAGCCACGCAGGGGGCTTGGCAGATACGCAGTATTTT. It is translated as CASSHAGGLADTQYF.

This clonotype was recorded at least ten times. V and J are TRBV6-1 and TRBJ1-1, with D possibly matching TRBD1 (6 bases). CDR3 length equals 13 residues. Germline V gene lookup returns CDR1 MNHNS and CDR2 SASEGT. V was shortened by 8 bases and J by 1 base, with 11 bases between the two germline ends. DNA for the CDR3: TGTGCCAGCGGACACAGGGCGAACACTGAAGCTTTCTTT. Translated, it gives CASGHRANTEAFF.

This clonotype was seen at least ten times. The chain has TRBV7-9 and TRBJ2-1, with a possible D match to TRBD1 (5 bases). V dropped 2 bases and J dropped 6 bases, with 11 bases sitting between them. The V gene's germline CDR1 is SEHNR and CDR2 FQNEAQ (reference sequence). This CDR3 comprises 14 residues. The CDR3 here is CASSLLDSLNEQFF. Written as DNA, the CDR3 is TGTGCCAGCAGCTTACTCGACAGCCTCAATGAGCAGTTCTTC.

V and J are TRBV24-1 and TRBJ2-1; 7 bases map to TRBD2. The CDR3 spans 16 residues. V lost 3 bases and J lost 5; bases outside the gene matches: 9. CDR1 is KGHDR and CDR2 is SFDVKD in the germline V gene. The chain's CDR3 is CATSDATSVVNNEQFF. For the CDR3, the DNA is TGTGCCACCAGTGATGCCACTAGCGTAGTAAACAATGAGCAGTTCTTC.

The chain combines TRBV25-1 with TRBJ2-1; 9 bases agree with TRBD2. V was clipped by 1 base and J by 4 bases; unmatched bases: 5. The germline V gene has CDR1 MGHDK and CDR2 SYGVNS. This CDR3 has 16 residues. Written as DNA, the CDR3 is TGTGCCAGCAGTGAATTTGAGACTAGCGGATACAATGAGCAGTTCTTC. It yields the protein CASSEFETSGYNEQFF.

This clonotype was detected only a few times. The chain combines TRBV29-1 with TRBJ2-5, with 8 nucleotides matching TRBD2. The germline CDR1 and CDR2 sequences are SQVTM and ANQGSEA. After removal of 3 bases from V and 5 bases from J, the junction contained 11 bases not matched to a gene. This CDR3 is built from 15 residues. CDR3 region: CSVEIGGASHETQYF. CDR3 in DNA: TGCAGCGTTGAGATCGGGGGGGCCTCCCATGAGACCCAGTACTTC.